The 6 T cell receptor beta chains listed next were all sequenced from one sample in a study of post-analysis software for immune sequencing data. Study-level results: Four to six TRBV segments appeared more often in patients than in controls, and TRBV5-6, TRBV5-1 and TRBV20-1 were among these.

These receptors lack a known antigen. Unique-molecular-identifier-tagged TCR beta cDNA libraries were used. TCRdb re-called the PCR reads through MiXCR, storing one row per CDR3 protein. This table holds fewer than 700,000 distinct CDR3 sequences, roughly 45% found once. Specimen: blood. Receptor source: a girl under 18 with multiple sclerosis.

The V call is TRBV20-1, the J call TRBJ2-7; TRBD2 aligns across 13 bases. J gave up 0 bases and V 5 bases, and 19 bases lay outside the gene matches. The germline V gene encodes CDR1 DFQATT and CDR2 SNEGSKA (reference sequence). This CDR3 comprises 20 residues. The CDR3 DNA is TGCAGTGCTGTACAGATAACAAGGACTAGCGGGAGACCTAACTCCTACGAGCAGTACTTC. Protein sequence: CSAVQITRTSGRPNSYEQYF.

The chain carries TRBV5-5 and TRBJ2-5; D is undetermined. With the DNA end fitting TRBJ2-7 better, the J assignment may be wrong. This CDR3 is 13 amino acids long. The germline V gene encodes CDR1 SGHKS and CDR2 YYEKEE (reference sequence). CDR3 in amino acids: CASSFDLPYEQYF. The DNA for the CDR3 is TGTGCCAGCAGCTTCGACCTCCCTTACGAGCAGTACTTC.

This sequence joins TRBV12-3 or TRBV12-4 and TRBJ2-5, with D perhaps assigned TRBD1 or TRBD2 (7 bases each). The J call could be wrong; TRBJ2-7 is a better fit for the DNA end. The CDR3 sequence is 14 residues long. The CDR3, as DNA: TGTGCCAGCAGTTTGTCCAGGGGGGGGGGCGAGCAGTACTTC. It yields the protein CASSLSRGGGEQYF.

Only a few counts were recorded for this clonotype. CDR3 bases: TGCGCCAGCAGACAGACAGGGGCAACCTACGAGCAGTACTTC. Amino acids: CASRQTGATYEQYF. This chain joins TRBV5-1 and TRBJ2-7, with TRBD1 identical over 8 bases. CDR1 and CDR2 (germline): SGHRS, YFSETQ. There are 14 residues in the CDR3. V was pared by 5 bases and J by 2 bases, with 6 bases of the junction left unmatched.

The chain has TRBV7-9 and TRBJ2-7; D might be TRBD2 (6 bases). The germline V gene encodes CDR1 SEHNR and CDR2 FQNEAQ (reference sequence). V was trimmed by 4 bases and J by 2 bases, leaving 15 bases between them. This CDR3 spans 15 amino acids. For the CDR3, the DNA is TGTGCCAGCAGCTCACCGGAGGGGCTCACCTACGAGCAGTACTTC. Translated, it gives CASSSPEGLTYEQYF.

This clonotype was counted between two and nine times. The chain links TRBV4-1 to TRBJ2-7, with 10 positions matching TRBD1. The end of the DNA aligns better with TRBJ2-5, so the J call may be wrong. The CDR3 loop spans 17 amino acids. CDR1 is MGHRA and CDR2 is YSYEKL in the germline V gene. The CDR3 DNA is TGCGCCAGCAGCCAACTTTACAGGACAGGGGGAGAAGAGACCCAGTACTTC. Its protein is CASSQLYRTGGEETQYF.